The T cell receptor beta chain under discussion was sequenced for a study of cytomegalovirus exposure and HLA in healthy donors. Use of 60 Vbeta and 13 Jbeta primers characterized the PCR. This table comes from immunoSEQ multiplex PCR, and its TCRdb copy is limited to in-frame clones, with some not included. Of about 130,000 clones in the sample, about 80% were seen once. V shed 4 bases and J shed 2 bases, with 12 bases lying between them. Germline V gene sequence: CDR1 MDHEN, CDR2 SYDVKM. CDR3 size: 14 residues. The TCR was taken from a man aged 30 to 45 in good health. The sequencing sample was made of PBMCs. This chain links TRBV28 with TRBJ2-7; a possible D gene is TRBD2 (5 bases). CDR3 nucleotides: TGTGCCAGCAGTTGGGAGACTCCAACCTACGAGCAGTACTTC. Protein product: CASSWETPTYEQYF.